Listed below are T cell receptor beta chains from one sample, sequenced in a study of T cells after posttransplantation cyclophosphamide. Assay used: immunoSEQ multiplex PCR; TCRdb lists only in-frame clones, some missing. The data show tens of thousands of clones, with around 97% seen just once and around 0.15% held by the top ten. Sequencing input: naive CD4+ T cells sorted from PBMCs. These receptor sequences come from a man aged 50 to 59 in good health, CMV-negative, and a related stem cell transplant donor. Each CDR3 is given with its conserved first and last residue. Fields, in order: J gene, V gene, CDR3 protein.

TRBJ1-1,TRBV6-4,CASRRGGMNTEAFF
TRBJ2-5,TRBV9,CASSYDTSGETQYF
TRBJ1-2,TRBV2,CASSEGTGAYGYTF
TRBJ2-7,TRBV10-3,CAISAVTSYEQYF
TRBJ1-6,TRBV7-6,CASSLEAGQGNSPLHF
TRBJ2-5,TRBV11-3,CASSLAEGQGTQYF
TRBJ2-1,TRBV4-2,CASSQDLREQFF
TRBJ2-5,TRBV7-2,CASSSAGQKETQYF
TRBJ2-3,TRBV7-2,CASSTGTITDTQYF
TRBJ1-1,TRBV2,CASRRGLGTEAFF
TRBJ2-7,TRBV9,CASSVTTGGEQYF
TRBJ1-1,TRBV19,CASSPGTGGYTEAFF
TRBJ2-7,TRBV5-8,CASSLVAGGLHEQYF
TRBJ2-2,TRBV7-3,CANSPVATAGELLF
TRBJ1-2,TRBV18,CASSPVTGDGYTF
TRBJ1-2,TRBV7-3,CASSSGTGNGYTF
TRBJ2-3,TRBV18,CASSPSGDTQYF
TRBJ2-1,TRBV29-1,CSVARENEQFF
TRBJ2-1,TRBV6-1,CASSEAHSGANNEQFF
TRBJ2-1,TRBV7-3,CASSPRRAGSRNEQFF
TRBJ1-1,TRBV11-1,CASTIQGAYNEAFF
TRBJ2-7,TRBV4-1,CASSQQGLAGENYEQYF
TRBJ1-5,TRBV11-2,CASSLFAEPQHF
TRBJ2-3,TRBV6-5,CASSYWAGVTDTQYF
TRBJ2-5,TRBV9,CASSVSAGRETQYF
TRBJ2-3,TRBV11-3,CASSLGAGAADTQYF
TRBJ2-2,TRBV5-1,CASSPPTPGGYTGELFF
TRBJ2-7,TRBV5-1,CASSLFREGYEQYF
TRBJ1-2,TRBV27,CASSTMYGTGVSGGYTF
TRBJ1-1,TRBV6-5,CASSYSEPNTEAFF
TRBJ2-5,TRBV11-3,CASSFSRDRFETRYF
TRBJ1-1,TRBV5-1,CASSLEGWGEAFF
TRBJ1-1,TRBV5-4,CASSLDQGNTEAFF
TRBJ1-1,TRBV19,CASSWGGVNTEAFF
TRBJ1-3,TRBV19,CASSLGYSGNTIYF
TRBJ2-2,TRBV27,CASSLLVGRSTGELFF
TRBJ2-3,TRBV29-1,CSVLTRTSGGAPADTQYF
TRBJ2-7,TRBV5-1,CASSLVGGTYEQYF
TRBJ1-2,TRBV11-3,CASSSLVGPKGYTF